These 13 T cell receptor beta chains originate from one sample sequenced in a study of T cell changes during pregnancy in multiple sclerosis. The data were produced by immunoSEQ multiplex PCR, yet TCRdb's version contains in-frame clones alone and is incomplete. Here the sample spans approximately 100,000 clones, around 92% being singletons. The sequences come from peripheral blood, collected in the third trimester of pregnancy. These receptor sequences come from a female donor with multiple sclerosis, enrolled in a pregnancy study.

The chain couples TRBV5-1 to TRBJ2-1; D uncertain. There are 17 residues in the CDR3. Per the germline V gene, CDR1 is SGHRS and CDR2 is YFSETQ. Trimming cost V 0 bases and J 0 bases, with 13 bases left between them. The CDR3 loop is CASSLGRYPYSYNEQFF. CDR3 bases: TGCGCCAGCAGCTTGGGTCGGTACCCATACTCCTACAATGAGCAGTTCTTC. Based on the CDR3 plus reference TRBV5-1 and TRBJ2-1, the full variable domain is KAGVTQTPRYLIKTRGQQVTLSCSPISGHRSVSWYQQTPGQGLQFLFEYFSETQRNKGNFPGRFSGRQFSNSRSEMNVSTLELGDSALYLCASSLGRYPYSYNEQFFGPGTRLTVL.

The chain links TRBV6-6 to TRBJ1-5, with D possibly TRBD1 on 6 matching bases. CDR1 and CDR2 (germline): MNHNY, SVGAGI (reference sequence). The CDR3 runs 16 residues. The V gene lost 6 bases and the J gene lost 4 bases, with 19 bases spanning the gap. CDR3 residues: CASRQQGPKLNQPQHF. CDR3 in DNA: TGTGCCAGCAGACAACAGGGCCCGAAATTGAATCAGCCCCAGCATTTT.

The chain joins TRBV15 to TRBJ1-5; 8 bases fit TRBD1. The J segment lost 3 bases and the V segment lost 1 base, leaving 5 bases of the junction unmatched. Germline V gene data show CDR1 as LNHNV and CDR2 as YYDKDF (reference sequence). The CDR3 length is 16 residues. The CDR3 DNA is TGTGCCACCAGCAGAGCTGACAGGGGCGTCAATCAGCCCCAGCATTTT. Translating it yields CATSRADRGVNQPQHF.

The chain carries TRBV5-4 and TRBJ2-1, with 10 nucleotides matching TRBD2. There are 13 residues in the CDR3. V lost 0 bases, J lost 13 bases, and 4 bases stayed unmatched. Looked up from germline, CDR1 is SGHNT and CDR2 is YYREEE (reference sequence). CDR3 residues: CASSLVPSGSQFF. CDR3 bases: TGTGCCAGCAGCTTGGTTCCTAGCGGGAGCCAGTTCTTC.

The chain employs TRBV7-6 and TRBJ2-5; TRBD2 aligns across 7 bases. Germline lookup yields CDR1 SGHVS and CDR2 FNYEAQ. Germline trimming cut 5 bases from V and 2 bases from J; bases unmatched to any gene: 14. This CDR3 has 17 amino acids. The CDR3 protein is CASSEYPRGLYQETQYF. The CDR3 DNA reads TGTGCCAGCAGCGAATACCCACGGGGACTATATCAAGAGACCCAGTACTTC.

The genes are TRBV5-6 and TRBJ1-2; D call uncertain. Trimming removed 0 bases at V and 5 bases at J, with 17 bases between. The CDR3 covers 16 residues. The V gene's germline CDR1 is SGHDT and CDR2 YYEEEE. CDR3 region: CASSLEDRRQGYGYTF. CDR3 in DNA: TGTGCCAGCAGCTTGGAGGATCGGAGGCAAGGGTATGGCTACACCTTC.

The chain couples TRBV19 to TRBJ2-2, with 9 bases identical to TRBD2. The CDR3 runs 17 residues. J was trimmed by 5 bases and V by 6 bases; bases with no gene match: 13. Germline CDR1 LNHDA, CDR2 SQIVND (reference sequence). CDR3 residues: CASRRVAAGGGTGELFF. The CDR3 DNA reads TGTGCCAGTAGGCGTGTCGCAGCGGGAGGAGGTACCGGGGAGCTGTTTTTT.

The chain employs TRBV14 and TRBJ2-5; 8 bases are shared with TRBD2. CDR1 is SGHDN, CDR2 FVKESK, per germline. The CDR3 extends over 16 amino acids. The trim removed 4 bases at V and 6 bases at J, leaving 13 bases unmatched. The CDR3 loop is CASSRLPGTRGQTQYF. CDR3 sequence (DNA): TGTGCCAGCAGCCGCCTCCCCGGGACTAGGGGACAGACCCAGTACTTC.

The rearrangement links TRBV23-1 to TRBJ2-2, with D possibly matching TRBD1 (6 bases). TRBV23-1 counts as an open reading frame of uncertain function. V lost 0 bases, J lost 1 base, and 15 bases lay in between. The CDR3 runs 18 residues. The CDR3 nucleotides are TGCGCCAGCAGTCAATCGCTAAAAGGACAGCTGAACACCGGGGAGCTGTTTTTT. Translation: CASSQSLKGQLNTGELFF.

The chain employs TRBV28 and TRBJ2-7, with 13 bases aligning to TRBD2. Trimming cost V 2 bases and J 4 bases; bases outside gene matches: 5. The CDR3 totals 16 residues. Germline loops: CDR1 MDHEN, CDR2 SYDVKM. The CDR3 DNA sequence: TGTGCCAGCAGTTTAATAGGGACTAGCGGGATATACGAGCAGTACTTC. This codes for CASSLIGTSGIYEQYF. Based on the CDR3 plus reference TRBV28 and TRBJ2-7, the full variable domain is DVKVTQSSRYLVKRTGEKVFLECVQDMDHENMFWYRQDPGLGLRLIYFSYDVKMKEKGDIPEGYSVSREKKERFSLILESASTNQTSMYLCASSLIGTSGIYEQYFGPGTRLTVT.

This chain links TRBV2 with TRBJ2-7, with a weak D call TRBD1 (5 bases). The ends were cut back, 8 bases at V and 0 bases at J, with 14 bases in the middle. Germline CDR1 reads SNHLY; CDR2 reads FYNNEI. The CDR3 runs 14 residues. For the CDR3, the DNA is TGTGCCAGCCAGAAACAGGAGAGCTCCTACGAGCAGTACTTC. Translated, it gives CASQKQESSYEQYF.

This chain uses TRBV4-1 with TRBJ1-3, with TRBD1 as a possible D gene (5 bases). Trimming took off 2 bases at V and 4 bases at J, with 9 bases between the two ends. The CDR3 is 14 amino acids. Germline V gene data show CDR1 as MGHRA and CDR2 as YSYEKL. The CDR3 reads CASSQLQGGNTIYF. For the CDR3, the DNA is TGCGCCAGCAGCCAACTGCAGGGCGGAAACACCATATATTTT.

This clone appeared once. At one end the junction does not follow the germline gene, possibly because of a read error. J is TRBJ2-5 and V is TRBV7-7, with unresolved D. The CDR3 extends over 13 amino acids. Germline loops: CDR1 SSHAT, CDR2 FNYEAQ (reference sequence). The chain's CDR3 is CASSLKSEETQYF. The CDR3 DNA is TGTGCTAGCAGCTTAAAGTCAGAAGAGACCCAGTACTTC.